This T cell receptor beta chain stems from a study of radiation and T cells in renal cell carcinoma. Study background: Nephrectomy followed 15 Gy stereotactic body radiation by 4 weeks.

The CDR3 sequence is 15 residues long. With 4 bases clipped from V and 2 bases from J, the junction kept 6 bases outside the gene matches. The germline V gene has CDR1 LGHNA and CDR2 YSLEER. Time point described: blood 2 weeks post-SBRT. Stated treatment: 15 Gy SBRT to primary tumor, nephrectomy 4 weeks later. Serial blood draws occurred at baseline and 2 and 4 weeks post-SBRT. This table comes from immunoSEQ multiplex PCR, and its TCRdb copy is limited to in-frame clones, with some not included. Seen here are just over 150,000 clones, roughly 89% observed once, and the top ten hold approximately 13%.

The sequence was obtained from a woman aged 45-59 years with renal cell carcinoma. The V call is TRBV4-3, the J call TRBJ2-3, with 7 positions matching TRBD1. The source material was blood, sampled from a patient whose treatment included radiotherapy and nephrectomy. The CDR3 DNA is TGCGCCAGCAGCCCGGACAGGAGCTACACAGATACGCAGTATTTT. Its translation: CASSPDRSYTDTQYF.